This passage covers 25 T cell receptor beta chains from one sample sequenced in a study of T cell repertoires in aging, cancer and after chemotherapy. Amplification of TCR beta used genomic DNA extracted from peripheral blood. Rearranged V-D-J TRB sequences were amplified with a mixed TRB-A/B primer pool. TCRdb itself ran the multiplex PCR reads through MiXCR, one entry per CDR3 protein. The table records over 10,000 distinct CDR3 sequences, over 20% of them present only once. The specimen was blood. The receptors here all came from a human donor in good health.

This rearrangement joins TRBV20-1 to TRBJ2-1; 10 nucleotides align to TRBD1. This CDR3 is 16 amino acids long. The trim removed 7 bases at V and 0 bases at J, leaving 9 bases unmatched. The germline CDR1 and CDR2 sequences are DFQATT and SNEGSKA (reference sequence). This chain's CDR3 is CSGTRTGGPSYNEQFF. DNA for the CDR3: TGCAGTGGTACCCGGACAGGGGGTCCCTCCTACAATGAGCAGTTCTTC.

This clonotype has just a few counts. The CDR3 is CASSTTGQSNQPQHF. In DNA, the CDR3 is TGTGCCAGCAGCACCACGGGACAATCCAATCAGCCCCAGCATTTT. The V and J genes are TRBV7-2 and TRBJ1-5; D perhaps matches TRBD1 (6 bases). CDR3 length: 15 residues. The V end lost 5 bases, the J end lost 3 bases, and 14 bases lay between the germline ends. Germline-derived CDR1 and CDR2 are SGHTA and FQGNSA.

The table lists this clonotype with many counts. The chain links TRBV30 to TRBJ2-7, with a possible D match to TRBD2 (6 bases). Germline V gene data show CDR1 as GTSNPN and CDR2 as SVGIG (reference sequence). The CDR3 sequence is 15 residues long. V was shortened by 3 bases and J by 2 bases, with 17 bases between the two germline ends. This chain's CDR3 is CAWSKIRRGTYEQYF. The CDR3 region has the DNA TGTGCCTGGAGCAAAATCCGGAGGGGTACCTACGAGCAGTACTTC.

This clonotype was seen a few times. The V and J genes are TRBV4-2 and TRBJ1-4, with D uncertain. From germline, CDR1 is LGHNA and CDR2 YNFKEQ. The CDR3 has 15 residues. Trimming cost V 6 bases and J 1 base, with 12 bases left between them. The CDR3 DNA is TGTGCCAGCAGTCTAAACTGGGGAACTAATGAAAAACTGTTTTTT. This codes for CASSLNWGTNEKLFF.

This clonotype occurred a few times. The chain has TRBV7-2 and TRBJ1-1; maybe TRBD1 (5 bases). Germline V gene data show CDR1 as SGHTA and CDR2 as FQGNSA. This CDR3 contains 13 residues. V was trimmed by 11 bases and J by 4 bases, leaving 17 bases between them. Written as DNA, the CDR3 is TGTGCCCTTCATCAGAGGGGAGCCACTGAAGCTTTCTTT. It encodes CALHQRGATEAFF.

With respect to this clonotype: A much larger clone lies a single base off, so this may be a read error. The rearrangement joins TRBV7-2 to TRBJ2-7; D gene uncertain. The CDR3 runs 13 residues. CDR1 and CDR2 (germline): SGHTA, FQGNSA. In nucleotides, the CDR3 is TGTGTCAGCAGCTTACAGCGCGCCTACGAGCAGTACTTC. Its translation: CVSSLQRAYEQYF.

By sample share, this clonotype is medium-sized. The V gene is TRBV4-3, the J gene TRBJ2-6; tentatively, D is TRBD1 (5 bases). Germline lookup yields CDR1 LGHNA and CDR2 YSLEER. V lost 0 bases and J 0 bases, leaving 6 bases between the germline ends. This CDR3 region has 16 residues. CDR3 bases: TGCGCCAGCAGCCAAGATACAGGCTCTGGGGCCAACGTCCTGACTTTC. It yields the protein CASSQDTGSGANVLTF.

This clonotype was seen only a few times. The rearrangement uses TRBV29-1 and TRBJ2-3, with D perhaps matching TRBD1 (6 bases). Germline-derived CDR1 and CDR2 are SQVTM and ANQGSEA. The CDR3 consists of 13 residues. With 4 bases removed from V and 6 bases from J, the gap between germline ends came to 14 bases. CDR3 sequence: CSVGGPSGDTQYF. CDR3 sequence (DNA): TGCAGCGTTGGGGGGCCCTCGGGGGATACGCAGTATTTT.

The chain combines TRBV5-1 with TRBJ1-5, with TRBD1 matching 12 bases. J gave up 7 bases and V 0 bases, and 5 bases lay outside the gene matches. Germline V gene data show CDR1 as SGHRS and CDR2 as YFSETQ. This CDR3 spans 16 amino acids. The CDR3 coding sequence is TGCGCCAGCAGCTTGGAGGGACAGGGGGCAGGGCAGCCCCAGCATTTT. This codes for CASSLEGQGAGQPQHF. The full variable domain, its missing parts supplied by reference TRBV5-1 and TRBJ1-5, is KAGVTQTPRYLIKTRGQQVTLSCSPISGHRSVSWYQQTPGQGLQFLFEYFSETQRNKGNFPGRFSGRQFSNSRSEMNVSTLELGDSALYLCASSLEGQGAGQPQHFGDGTRLSIL.

V usage is TRBV12-5 and J usage is TRBJ2-3; maybe TRBD1 (6 bases). CDR1 LGHNT and CDR2 FRNRAP come from the germline V gene. Trimming removed 5 bases at V and 2 bases at J, with 11 bases between. The CDR3 has 14 amino acids. DNA for the CDR3: TGTGCTAGTGGTCCAGGGGCTATCACAGATACGCAGTATTTT. As protein: CASGPGAITDTQYF.

The chain couples TRBV15 to TRBJ1-1; the match to TRBD1 covers 9 bases. The CDR3 length is 15 residues. Germline V gene lookup returns CDR1 LNHNV and CDR2 YYDKDF (reference sequence). Trimming removed 10 bases from V and 1 base from J; junction bases left unmatched: 10. CDR3 coding DNA: TGTGCCAACCTTCCACCGGGACAGGGGAACACTGAAGCTTTCTTT. This codes for CANLPPGQGNTEAFF.

This clonotype is labeled as medium-sized. The gene calls are TRBV6-1 and TRBJ2-7; tentatively, D is TRBD2 (6 bases). V shed 6 bases and J shed 3 bases, with 12 bases lying between them. CDR1 and CDR2 (germline): MNHNS, SASEGT. CDR3 length equals 13 residues. The chain's CDR3 is CASRVTSFYEQYF. DNA of the CDR3: TGTGCCAGCAGAGTGACTAGTTTCTACGAGCAGTACTTC.

This clonotype is judged medium-sized (0.01 to 0.1%). The gene calls are TRBV20-1 and TRBJ2-1; D gene uncertain. Germline-derived CDR1 and CDR2 are DFQATT and SNEGSKA (reference sequence). V gave up 0 bases and J gave up 8 bases, with 8 bases separating them. The CDR3 loop spans 12 amino acids. CDR3 region: CSAREGGDEQFF. CDR3 sequence (DNA): TGCAGTGCTAGAGAAGGTGGCGATGAGCAGTTCTTC.

Judged by abundance, this clonotype is medium-sized. The chain has TRBV7-3 and TRBJ1-1; D might be TRBD1 (5 bases). V lost 5 bases to trimming and J lost 5 bases, with 12 bases between them. CDR1 SGHTA and CDR2 FQGTGA come from the germline V gene. The CDR3 is 13 amino acids. The CDR3 DNA is TGTGCCAGCAGCCCGGGGGTAGGGACTGAAGCTTTCTTT. Its protein is CASSPGVGTEAFF. Based on the CDR3 plus reference TRBV7-3 and TRBJ1-1, the full variable domain is GAGVSQTPSNKVTEKGKYVELRCDPISGHTALYWYRQSLGQGPEFLIYFQGTGAADDSGLPNDRFFAVRPEGSVSTLKIQRTERGDSAVYLCASSPGVGTEAFFGQGTRLTVV.

This clonotype was detected a few times. The chain combines TRBV19 with TRBJ2-6; TRBD1 agrees at 7 bases. Germline CDR1 and CDR2: LNHDA and SQIVND (reference sequence). Trimming at V came to 6 bases and at J to 1 base, leaving 3 bases not matched to a gene. The CDR3 spans 15 residues. The CDR3: CASRSQGSGANVLTF. CDR3 coding DNA: TGTGCCAGTAGATCACAGGGGTCTGGGGCCAACGTCCTGACTTTC.

V and J are TRBV15 and TRBJ2-4; 7 bases line up with TRBD2. With V trimmed by 0 bases and J by 2 bases, 7 bases remained unmatched. Looked up from germline, CDR1 is LNHNV and CDR2 is YYDKDF (reference sequence). The CDR3 is made up of 17 amino acids. The CDR3 region is CATSREVGGGTKNIQYF. CDR3 coding DNA: TGTGCCACCAGCAGAGAGGTGGGGGGGGGGACCAAAAACATTCAGTACTTC.

The chain is built from TRBV14 and TRBJ1-2; D perhaps matches TRBD1 (5 bases). This CDR3 is 13 amino acids long. Germline V gives CDR1 SGHDN, CDR2 FVKESK. Trimming pared 4 bases from V and 3 bases from J, leaving 9 bases between. This CDR3 reads CASSPGQYYGYTF. In nucleotides, the CDR3 is TGTGCCAGCAGCCCGGGGCAGTACTATGGCTACACCTTC.

This chain joins TRBV5-1 and TRBJ2-1; 10 positions agree with TRBD1. This CDR3 has 13 residues. Germline V CDR1 and CDR2: SGHRS, YFSETQ. With 3 bases clipped from V and 9 bases from J, the junction kept 3 bases outside the gene matches. CDR3 nucleotide sequence: TGCGCCAGCAGCTCGACAGGGGGCGGTGAGCAGTTCTTC. This encodes CASSSTGGGEQFF.

This clonotype rates as medium-sized. The chain combines TRBV6-4 with TRBJ2-1; 8 bases align to TRBD2. This CDR3 has 14 residues. Germline V gene sequence: CDR1 MRHNA, CDR2 SNTAGT. Germline trimming cut 0 bases from V and 6 bases from J; bases unmatched to any gene: 1. The CDR3 here is CASSDSSGGNEQFF. The CDR3 DNA follows: TGTGCCAGCAGTGACTCGAGCGGGGGCAATGAGCAGTTCTTC.

This clonotype is medium-sized in the sample. The V gene is TRBV6-1, the J gene TRBJ2-7; D not certain. The CDR3 totals 12 residues. CDR1 is MNHNS, CDR2 SASEGT, per germline. Trimming removed 6 bases from V and 4 bases from J, with 10 bases in between. Written as DNA, the CDR3 is TGTGCCAGCAGACCCGCCTGGTACGAGCAGTACTTC. Its protein product is CASRPAWYEQYF.

Concerning this clonotype: A much larger clone differs by one base, so this may be a read error. V gene TRBV20-1 combines with J gene TRBJ2-6; 8 bases agree with TRBD1. The germline V gene encodes CDR1 DFQATT and CDR2 SNEGSKA (reference sequence). J was trimmed by 6 bases and V by 3 bases; bases with no gene match: 10. The CDR3 sequence is 16 residues long. The CDR3 here is CSARTGENSVANVLTF. CDR3 in DNA: TGCAGTGCTAGGACAGGGGAAAATTCAGTGGCCAACGTCCTGACTTTC.

This clonotype was detected a few times. The rearrangement uses TRBV15 and TRBJ2-3, with D hard to call. The germline CDR1 and CDR2 sequences are LNHNV and YYDKDF (reference sequence). V gave up 0 bases and J gave up 2 bases, with 15 bases separating them. The CDR3 runs to 17 residues. The CDR3 loop reads CATSRDGQERNTDTQYF. CDR3 bases: TGTGCCACCAGCAGAGATGGCCAGGAAAGGAACACAGATACGCAGTATTTT. The full variable domain, completed using reference TRBV15 and TRBJ2-3, is DAMVIQNPRYQVTQFGKPVTLSCSQTLNHNVMYWYQQKSSQAPKLLFHYYDKDFNNEADTPDNFQSRRPNTSFCFLDIRSPGLGDTAMYLCATSRDGQERNTDTQYFGPGTRLTVL.

This clonotype was seen more than once but under ten times. V gene TRBV11-2 combines with J gene TRBJ2-7; 8 nucleotides align to TRBD2. This CDR3 contains 14 residues. Germline values: CDR1 SGHAT, CDR2 FQNNGV. V lost 2 bases and J lost 3; bases outside the gene matches: 3. The CDR3 loop is CASSLSRGGYEQYF. As DNA, the CDR3 is TGTGCCAGCAGCTTATCTCGGGGGGGCTACGAGCAGTACTTC.

This clonotype showed up just a few times. The chain links TRBV11-1 to TRBJ2-1, with a tentative D call TRBD2 (6 bases). Per germline, CDR1 SGHAT and CDR2 FQDESV (reference sequence). The CDR3 is 16 amino acids. V was shortened by 1 base and J by 5 bases, with 15 bases between the two germline ends. CDR3 loop: CASSLGLAALHNEQFF. DNA for the CDR3: TGTGCCAGCAGCTTAGGGTTAGCGGCACTCCACAATGAGCAGTTCTTC.

There are a few counts of this clonotype. This chain links TRBV4-3 with TRBJ2-7, with 8 bases that match TRBD2. Germline CDR1 reads LGHNA; CDR2 reads YSLEER. This CDR3 is built from 16 residues. V was clipped by 3 bases and J by 0 bases; unmatched bases: 7. The CDR3 protein is CASSQTAGASSYEQYF. The DNA of the CDR3 is TGCGCCAGCAGCCAGACAGCGGGGGCCAGCTCCTACGAGCAGTACTTC.